This T cell receptor beta chain comes out of a study of T cells in Graves' hyperthyroidism and ophthalmopathy. Study outcomes and limitations: The model identified upcoming ophthalmopathy a median 6.5 months ahead of onset.

The source material, RNA transcripts, was used to amplify TCR beta CDR3 regions. TCR CDR3 regions were first amplified by RT-PCR with HTBI primers. Each CDR3 protein gets one entry after TCRdb re-called the multiplex PCR reads with MiXCR. The data contain some 150,000 distinct CDR3 sequences, around 20% of them singletons. As regards this clonotype: Its antigen is unidentified.

The CDR3 consists of 13 residues. V gave up 4 bases and J gave up 5 bases, with 11 bases separating them. Patients aged 18 to 65 had newly diagnosed hyperthyroidism that had lasted under 2 months. Thyroid ultrasound, orbital computed tomography, clinical symptoms, and serum thyroxine and TRAb underpinned diagnoses. Progressors' blood was drawn at hyperthyroidism diagnosis, before ophthalmopathy symptoms. This rearrangement joins TRBV12-3 or TRBV12-4 to TRBJ1-1; the D gene is possibly TRBD1 (6 bases). This sequence was found in a woman between 50 and 59 years old with Graves' hyperthyroidism that later progressed to Graves' ophthalmopathy. The sample consisted of blood. CDR3 coding DNA: TGTGCCAGCAGTTCCGACCAGGGGACTGAAGCTTTCTTT. It is translated as CASSSDQGTEAFF.